The clone carrying this T cell receptor beta chain was seen many times. The TCR library protocol attached unique molecular identifiers to the individual cDNA molecules. One entry per CDR3 protein results from TCRdb running MiXCR on the 5' RACE reads. The sample gives 20,000 to 25,000 distinct CDR3 sequences, around 4.8% of which show up once; less than 8.5% is in the top ten. These data originate in a study of early T cells in non-severe SARS-CoV-2 infection. Study at large: Chains were unpaired, as sequencing was done on bulk RNA from unsorted whole blood.

Trimming took 4 bases from V and 11 from J, leaving 15 bases between them. The CDR3 is made up of 12 amino acids. The V gene's germline CDR1 is MNHEY and CDR2 SVGAGI. The rearrangement uses TRBV6-5 and TRBJ2-7, with D possibly being TRBD1 (6 bases). Sample: whole blood. The clonotype comes from an adult who was a healthcare worker with PCR-confirmed SARS-CoV-2 infection or an uninfected control (not recorded which). CDR3 bases: TGTGCCAGCAGTTCCCCAGGGGCTACGAAGTACTTC. It specifies CASSSPGATKYF.